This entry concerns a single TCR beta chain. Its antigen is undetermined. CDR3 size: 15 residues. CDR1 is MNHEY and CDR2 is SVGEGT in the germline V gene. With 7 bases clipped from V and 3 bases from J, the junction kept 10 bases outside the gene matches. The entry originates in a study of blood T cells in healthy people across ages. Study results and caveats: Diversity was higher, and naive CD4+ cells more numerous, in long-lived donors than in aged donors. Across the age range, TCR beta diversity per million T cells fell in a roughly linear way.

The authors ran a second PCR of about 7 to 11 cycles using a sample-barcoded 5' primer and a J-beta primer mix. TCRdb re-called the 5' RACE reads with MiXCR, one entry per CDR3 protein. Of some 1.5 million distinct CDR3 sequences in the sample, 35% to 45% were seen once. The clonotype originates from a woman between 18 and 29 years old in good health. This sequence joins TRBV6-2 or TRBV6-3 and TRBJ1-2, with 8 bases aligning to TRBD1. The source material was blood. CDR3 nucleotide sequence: TGTGCCAGCACCGCGACGGGGGACAGGTACTATGGCTACACCTTC. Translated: CASTATGDRYYGYTF.